The entry below describes one T cell receptor (beta chain). Its matching antigen is unknown. This record comes from a study of shared clonotypes between healthy human individuals. Overall study results and limits: Clonotype sharing among donors was expected to depend on sequencing depth. Unshared clonotypes carried lower generation probabilities than those common to all four donors.

The germline V gene has CDR1 SGHRS and CDR2 YFSETQ. V was clipped by 0 bases and J by 9 bases, with 10 bases between them. The CDR3 consists of 13 residues. DNA at approximately 200 ng, 25,000 to 30,000 T cell genomes, went into sorted-subset replicate PCRs. Method: immunoSEQ multiplex PCR; TCRdb's copy keeps in-frame clones and lacks some. Of 1,400,000 or so clones in the sample, approximately 98.5% were seen once. The sequencing sample was made of naive CD4+ T cells sorted from blood. The sample's subset: CD45RA+ positively selected. The chain joins TRBV5-1 to TRBJ2-1, with D hard to call. This receptor was obtained from a man aged 25-45 years in good health. CDR3 coding DNA: TGCGCCAGCAGCTTGGTCGGACGGGTTGAGCAGTTCTTC. Its protein product is CASSLVGRVEQFF.